These 19 T cell receptor beta chains originate from one sample sequenced in a study of blood T cells in healthy people across ages. The use of a sample-barcoded 5' primer and a J-beta primer mix characterized a second PCR of 7 to 11 cycles. TCRdb analysed the 5' RACE reads with MiXCR anew, one entry per CDR3 protein. The data show 920,000 or so distinct CDR3 sequences, more than 35% seen once. Sequenced material: blood. The receptors stem from a woman aged 60 to 75 in good health.

This clonotype turned up a few times. V gene TRBV28 combines with J gene TRBJ2-3; 8 positions agree with TRBD2. J gave up 3 bases and V 4 bases, and 6 bases lay outside the gene matches. This CDR3 has 15 residues. The germline gives CDR1 MDHEN, CDR2 SYDVKM. CDR3 DNA sequence: TGTGCCAGCAGTTGGGTTAGCGGGATTACAGATACGCAGTATTTT. It codes for CASSWVSGITDTQYF.

The chain employs TRBV2 and TRBJ2-4, with TRBD1 identical over 10 bases. The last part of the DNA fits TRBJ2-7 better; the J call may be wrong. CDR1 and CDR2 from the germline V gene are SNHLY and FYNNEI. This CDR3 is 16 amino acids long. This chain's CDR3 is CASSDKDRGSIYEQYF. CDR3 nucleotides: TGTGCCAGCAGTGATAAGGACAGGGGGAGTATCTACGAGCAGTACTTC.

The J gene is TRBJ2-2, the V gene TRBV10-3; 7 bases map to TRBD2. CDR1 is ENHRY, CDR2 SYGVKD, per germline. There are 16 residues in the CDR3. With 2 bases clipped from V and 7 bases from J, the junction kept 10 bases outside the gene matches. Here the CDR3 DNA reads TGTGCCATCAGTGAGCCCATTAGCCCGGGGGGCGGGGAGCTGTTTTTT. Translated, it gives CAISEPISPGGGELFF.

The V gene is TRBV11-2, the J gene TRBJ2-1, with D possibly being TRBD2 (6 bases). The V gene's germline CDR1 is SGHAT and CDR2 FQNNGV. Between the trimmed V and J ends, which lost 5 bases and 3 bases, there was a span of 17 bases. The CDR3 covers 16 residues. CDR3 sequence reads: CASSPRTARGYNEQFF. In DNA form, the CDR3 reads TGTGCCAGCAGCCCACGAACTGCGCGGGGCTACAATGAGCAGTTCTTC.

This clonotype was detected a few times. The chain employs TRBV27 and TRBJ2-5; 7 nucleotides match TRBD1. Germline V gene data show CDR1 as MNHEY and CDR2 as SMNVEV (reference sequence). The CDR3 loop spans 14 amino acids. V shed 5 bases, J shed 11 bases, and the junction held 14 bases outside the gene matches. The CDR3 is CASSHPTGRNEQYF. CDR3 coding DNA: TGTGCCAGCAGTCATCCGACAGGGCGGAATGAGCAGTACTTC.

A remark on this clonotype: A much larger clone differs from this one at a single base, so this may be a read error. V is TRBV29-1 and J is TRBJ2-1; tentative D call: TRBD1 (6 bases). This CDR3 is built from 13 residues. Germline V gives CDR1 SQVTM, CDR2 ANQGSEA. Trimming pared 4 bases from V and 13 bases from J, leaving 20 bases between. CDR3: CSVARTDQETQFF. In nucleotides, the CDR3 is TGCAGCGTTGCCCGGACAGACCAAGAGACCCAGTTCTTC.

The J gene is TRBJ2-7, the V gene TRBV6-5; 10 nucleotides align to TRBD2. The CDR3 length is 16 residues. CDR1 is MNHEY, CDR2 SVGAGI, per germline. V lost 0 bases to trimming and J lost 1 base; unmatched junction nucleotides: 3. The CDR3 reads CASSYSASGRSYEQYF. CDR3 nucleotides: TGTGCCAGCAGTTACTCGGCTAGCGGGAGATCCTACGAGCAGTACTTC.

The rearrangement links TRBV24-1 to TRBJ2-2; no clear D gene. Trimming shortened V by 8 bases and J by 1 base, and 10 bases separated the two germline ends. CDR1 is KGHDR and CDR2 is SFDVKD in the germline V gene. The CDR3 loop spans 14 amino acids. The CDR3 DNA is TGTGCCACCAAGGCGCGCGGGAACACCGGGGAGCTGTTTTTT. Its translation: CATKARGNTGELFF.

This clonotype was detected a few times. The gene calls are TRBV11-2 and TRBJ2-1; 7 bases fit TRBD2. Looked up from germline, CDR1 is SGHAT and CDR2 is FQNNGV. The CDR3 has 13 residues. Losses at the gene ends were 0 bases for V and 11 bases for J; bases not matched to a gene: 4. The CDR3 loop is CASSLDLTSQQFF. As DNA, the CDR3 is TGTGCCAGCAGCTTAGACTTGACTAGCCAGCAGTTCTTC.

The CDR3 protein is CSVSSGRGPETQYF. CDR3 coding DNA: TGCAGTGTTAGTTCGGGGAGGGGTCCAGAGACCCAGTACTTC. V and J are TRBV20-1 and TRBJ2-5, with 7 bases lining up with TRBD2. Per germline, CDR1 DFQATT and CDR2 SNEGSKA (reference sequence). V shed 7 bases and J 4 bases; nucleotides not matched to a gene: 12. This CDR3 has 14 amino acids.

This clonotype was seen only a few times. The chain uses TRBV6-1 and TRBJ1-1; D remains ambiguous. The CDR3 runs to 15 residues. The V and J ends lost 5 bases and 2 bases respectively, with 15 bases between them. In germline, CDR1 is MNHNS, CDR2 SASEGT. CDR3 DNA sequence: TGTGCCAGCAGTCCAGTGGACGGATTAAACACTGAAGCTTTCTTT. It translates to CASSPVDGLNTEAFF.

The chain joins TRBV9 to TRBJ2-5; possibly TRBD1 for D (6 bases). The V gene lost 4 bases and the J gene lost 2 bases, with 12 bases spanning the gap. The CDR3 length is 14 residues. The germline gives CDR1 SGDLS, CDR2 YYNGEE. The CDR3 DNA sequence: TGTGCCAGCAGCACACAGGGTTGGCAAGAGACCCAGTACTTC. Translation: CASSTQGWQETQYF.

This chain joins TRBV11-1 and TRBJ2-2; perhaps TRBD1 as D (5 bases). Trimming cost V 4 bases and J 5 bases, with 8 bases left between them. Germline V gene lookup returns CDR1 SGHAT and CDR2 FQDESV (reference sequence). The CDR3 is 13 residues long. The CDR3 bases are TGTGCCAGCAGCTCCAGGGTTACCGGGGAGCTGTTTTTT. It encodes CASSSRVTGELFF. Looking up the rest from reference TRBV11-1 and TRBJ2-2 gives the full variable domain: EAEVAQSPRYKITEKSQAVAFWCDPISGHATLYWYRQILGQGPELLVQFQDESVVDDSQLPKDRFSAERLKGVDSTLKIQPAELGDSAMYLCASSSRVTGELFFGEGSRLTVL.

The CDR3 DNA follows: TGTGCCAGCAGCTTAGCACAGGGGGCGCAAAATGAGCAGTTCTTC. Translated, it gives CASSLAQGAQNEQFF. This chain uses TRBV11-3 with TRBJ2-1; 9 positions agree with TRBD1. V lost 1 base, J lost 7 bases, and 5 bases stayed unmatched. Germline CDR1 is SGHNT and CDR2 is YENEEA. The CDR3 loop spans 15 amino acids.

DNA for the CDR3: TGTGCCATCAGCCCCACAGGGACCGGGGAGCTGTTTTTT. Protein: CAISPTGTGELFF. The chain couples TRBV10-3 to TRBJ2-2, with D perhaps TRBD1 (6 bases). The germline V gene encodes CDR1 ENHRY and CDR2 SYGVKD. Trimming pared 6 bases from V and 5 bases from J, leaving 10 bases between. This CDR3 comprises 13 residues.

This chain uses TRBV20-1 with TRBJ2-7; 10 bases fit TRBD2. Per germline, CDR1 DFQATT and CDR2 SNEGSKA (reference sequence). The CDR3 has 17 amino acids. V was clipped by 2 bases and J by 2 bases; unmatched bases: 12. In DNA form, the CDR3 reads TGCAGTGCTAGATCTCTAGCGGGAGCGTCATCCACCTACGAGCAGTACTTC. Its protein product is CSARSLAGASSTYEQYF.

V gene TRBV6-1 combines with J gene TRBJ2-7, with D possibly being TRBD1 (6 bases). Trimming pared 6 bases from V and 2 bases from J, leaving 20 bases between. The germline V gene has CDR1 MNHNS and CDR2 SASEGT. The CDR3 runs 16 residues. Here the CDR3 DNA reads TGTGCCAGCAGAGCCTCTACAGGGAAGAAACCCTACGAGCAGTACTTC. Protein: CASRASTGKKPYEQYF.

This clonotype appeared many times. This rearrangement joins TRBV28 to TRBJ2-7, with TRBD2 as a possible D gene (5 bases). Germline V gene data show CDR1 as MDHEN and CDR2 as SYDVKM. The CDR3 runs to 13 residues. The V gene lost 6 bases and the J gene lost 3 bases, with 12 bases spanning the gap. Here the CDR3 reads CASRREGLYEQYF. The DNA of the CDR3 is TGTGCCAGCAGGCGCGAAGGACTCTACGAGCAGTACTTC. The complete variable domain, with remaining parts taken from reference TRBV28 and TRBJ2-7, reads DVKVTQSSRYLVKRTGEKVFLECVQDMDHENMFWYRQDPGLGLRLIYFSYDVKMKEKGDIPEGYSVSREKKERFSLILESASTNQTSMYLCASRREGLYEQYFGPGTRLTVT.

This chain joins TRBV5-6 and TRBJ2-7; 13 nucleotides match TRBD2. V dropped 3 bases and J dropped 6; count of bases not matched to a gene: 6. Germline values: CDR1 SGHDT, CDR2 YYEEEE. The CDR3 has 15 amino acids. CDR3 in DNA: TGTGCCAGCAGCTGGGTACTAGCGGGAGGGGGCGAGCAGTACTTC. Amino acid sequence: CASSWVLAGGGEQYF.